These 31 T cell receptor beta chains were sequenced from one sample in a study of control samples from healthy donors and cancer patients. This table comes from immunoSEQ multiplex PCR, and its TCRdb copy is limited to in-frame clones, with some not included. The repertoire includes about 89,000 clones, approximately 89% of them detected once, and about 21% sits in the top ten. The sequencing sample was made of blood. The receptors shown here come from a man aged 30 to 39 in good health.

The CDR3 bases are TGTGCCAGCAGTTTCTTTGTGGGATCCTCCTACAATGAGCAGTTCTTC. Amino acid sequence: CASSFFVGSSYNEQFF. J is TRBJ2-1 and V is TRBV6-5, with D uncertain. Between the trimmed V and J ends, which lost 4 bases and 0 bases, there was a span of 13 bases. CDR3 length: 16 residues. Germline V gene sequence: CDR1 MNHEY, CDR2 SVGAGI.

The V and J genes are TRBV7-9 and TRBJ1-2; D gene uncertain. Per the germline V gene, CDR1 is SEHNR and CDR2 is FQNEAQ (reference sequence). The CDR3 totals 12 residues. The germline V and J ends were trimmed by 1 base and 7 bases, with 7 bases remaining between them. The CDR3 region has the DNA TGTGCCAGCAGCTTAGGGTCAGGTGGCTACACCTTC. It yields the protein CASSLGSGGYTF. The full variable domain, rest sourced from reference TRBV7-9 and TRBJ1-2, is DTGVSQNPRHKITKRGQNVTFRCDPISEHNRLYWYRQTLGQGPEFLTYFQNEAQLEKSRLLSDRFSAERPKGSFSTLEIQRTEQGDSAMYLCASSLGSGGYTFGSGTRLTVV.

The chain has TRBV5-8 and TRBJ2-2, with 13 bases aligning to TRBD2. CDR1 and CDR2 (germline): SGHTS, YDEGEE. V lost 5 bases to trimming and J lost 0 bases; unmatched junction nucleotides: 7. There are 18 residues in the CDR3. CDR3 DNA: TGTGCCAGCAGTTCGGGACTAGCGGGGATGGCGAACACCGGGGAGCTGTTTTTT. Amino acids: CASSSGLAGMANTGELFF.

This chain uses TRBV27 with TRBJ1-4; D unclear. Trimming left V 6 bases short and J 7 bases short, with 21 bases between. Germline V gene data show CDR1 as MNHEY and CDR2 as SMNVEV (reference sequence). CDR3 length: 16 residues. The CDR3 DNA reads as TGTGCCAGCAGACGAGGTAATACGCCTAAGACTGAAAAACTGTTTTTT. Its protein is CASRRGNTPKTEKLFF.

J is TRBJ2-5 and V is TRBV14, with 13 bases lining up with TRBD2. This CDR3 has 17 amino acids. Germline V gene data show CDR1 as SGHDN and CDR2 as FVKESK. Trimming removed 2 bases from V and 2 bases from J; junction bases left unmatched: 5. The CDR3 here is CASSQPLGLAGQETQYF. In DNA form, the CDR3 reads TGTGCCAGCAGCCAACCCTTGGGACTAGCGGGGCAAGAGACCCAGTACTTC.

This clone was found a few times. The rearrangement uses TRBV24-1 and TRBJ1-1; 12 nucleotides agree with TRBD1. The CDR3 length is 21 residues. The V and J ends lost 4 bases and 5 bases, in that order; junction bases with no gene match: 22. Germline CDR1 is KGHDR and CDR2 is SFDVKD. The CDR3 DNA is TGTGCCACCAGTGACGACTGGCTCCCCCGGGACAGGGGGCAAAGGCGGACTGAAGCTTTCTTT. Protein: CATSDDWLPRDRGQRRTEAFF.

The chain couples TRBV6-2 or TRBV6-3 to TRBJ2-5; 11 positions match TRBD2. Germline loops: CDR1 MNHEY, CDR2 SVGEGT. This CDR3 contains 16 residues. V trimming: 2 bases; J trimming: 5 bases; junction bases outside the gene matches: 7. CDR3 sequence reads: CASSYVVAGGTETQYF. For the CDR3, the DNA is TGTGCCAGCAGTTACGTGGTAGCGGGGGGGACGGAGACCCAGTACTTC.

Only one count was recorded for this clone. The V and J genes are TRBV5-8 and TRBJ2-2; 14 bases fit TRBD2. This CDR3 spans 16 amino acids. Trimming took 5 bases from V and 4 from J; bases not matched to a gene: 4. Germline CDR1 reads SGHTS; CDR2 reads YDEGEE. DNA of the CDR3: TGTGCCAGCAGGGGGACTAGCGGGGGAATCACCGGGGAGCTGTTTTTT. This encodes CASRGTSGGITGELFF.

A single count supports this clone. Other DNA sequences from this sample encode an identical CDR3 as well. V usage is TRBV6-5 and J usage is TRBJ1-1; D is uncertain. Germline CDR1 reads MNHEY; CDR2 reads SVGAGI. V dropped 4 bases and J dropped 1 base, with 7 bases sitting between them. The CDR3 spans 13 residues. The CDR3 loop is CASSWTENTEAFF. CDR3 sequence (DNA): TGTGCCAGCAGTTGGACCGAGAACACTGAAGCTTTCTTT.

By its share, this clone is large. The rearrangement joins TRBV13 to TRBJ2-2; 7 bases match TRBD1. Germline V CDR1 and CDR2: PRHDT, FYEKMQ (reference sequence). The CDR3 length is 15 residues. J lost 5 bases, V lost 2 bases, and 5 bases had no gene match. This CDR3 reads CASSLRGGATGELFF. In DNA form, the CDR3 reads TGTGCCAGCAGCTTAAGAGGGGGCGCAACCGGGGAGCTGTTTTTT.

The table lists this clone with a few counts. The chain couples TRBV7-9 to TRBJ1-1; D is unresolved. CDR1 and CDR2 (germline): SEHNR, FQNEAQ (reference sequence). The CDR3 has 15 amino acids. The V end lost 1 base, the J end lost 5 bases, and 14 bases lay between the germline ends. The CDR3 here is CASSLGWQVGTEAFF. The CDR3 nucleotides are TGTGCCAGCAGCTTAGGTTGGCAGGTGGGAACTGAAGCTTTCTTT.

The chain uses TRBV7-8 and TRBJ1-2; TRBD1 aligns across 8 bases. The trim removed 6 bases at V and 4 bases at J, leaving 7 bases unmatched. This CDR3 is built from 14 residues. The germline V gene encodes CDR1 SGHVS and CDR2 FQNEAQ. CDR3 coding DNA: TGTGCCAGCAGTCCGGGACAGGACCTCTATGGCTACACCTTC. Its protein is CASSPGQDLYGYTF.

This clone was counted a single time. The gene calls are TRBV30 and TRBJ1-2, with no clear D. The germline gives CDR1 GTSNPN, CDR2 SVGIG (reference sequence). CDR3 length equals 15 residues. The ends were cut back, 1 base at V and 0 bases at J, with 12 bases in the middle. The CDR3 nucleotides read TGTGCCTGGAGTGGACCCGGGTTGACTAACTATGGCTACACCTTC. It codes for CAWSGPGLTNYGYTF.

The chain couples TRBV6-6 to TRBJ1-2; 8 nucleotides match TRBD1. Germline-derived CDR1 and CDR2 are MNHNY and SVGAGI (reference sequence). The V gene end was trimmed by 6 bases and the J gene end by 6 bases; junction bases not matched to a gene: 12. CDR3 length: 15 residues. CDR3 sequence (DNA): TGTGCCAGCAGGAAGGTATTGGACAGGGAGAATGGCTACACCTTC. Translating gives CASRKVLDRENGYTF.

The chain employs TRBV5-5 and TRBJ2-6; D call uncertain. The germline V gene encodes CDR1 SGHKS and CDR2 YYEKEE (reference sequence). The CDR3 loop spans 16 amino acids. V was trimmed by 0 bases and J by 0 bases, leaving 7 bases between them. The CDR3: CASSLASNSGANVLTF. DNA of the CDR3: TGTGCCAGCAGCTTGGCCTCAAACTCTGGGGCCAACGTCCTGACTTTC.

The chain joins TRBV5-6 to TRBJ2-5; perhaps TRBD1 as D (6 bases). Germline CDR1 is SGHDT and CDR2 is YYEEEE. CDR3 length equals 14 residues. V shed 2 bases and J shed 3 bases, with 11 bases lying between them. In DNA, the CDR3 is TGTGCCAGCAGCTTCATGGGGGCAGAAGAGACCCAGTACTTC. It specifies CASSFMGAEETQYF.

The V gene is TRBV25-1, the J gene TRBJ2-1; D gene ambiguous. Germline CDR1 and CDR2: MGHDK and SYGVNS. The V end was cut by 4 bases, the J end by 5 bases, with 12 bases between. The CDR3 contains 14 residues. For the CDR3, the DNA is TGTGCCAGCAGTGGACCCTTCACCCACAATGAGCAGTTCTTC. Its protein product is CASSGPFTHNEQFF.

The sample holds a few counts of this clone. This chain joins TRBV5-4 and TRBJ2-7; no reliable D call. The CDR3 is 13 residues long. Germline values: CDR1 SGHNT, CDR2 YYREEE (reference sequence). V was shortened by 0 bases and J by 7 bases, with 11 bases between the two germline ends. CDR3 coding DNA: TGTGCCAGCAGCTTGGGGTCGGTCGGGGAGCAGTACGTC. As protein: CASSLGSVGEQYV.

The chain couples TRBV5-6 to TRBJ1-2; 8 nucleotides agree with TRBD1. The germline CDR1 and CDR2 sequences are SGHDT and YYEEEE. The ends lost 4 bases at V and 10 bases at J; junction bases unmatched: 9. The CDR3 is made up of 13 amino acids. CDR3 in amino acids: CASSPGQGLDYTF. The CDR3 DNA reads as TGTGCCAGCAGCCCCGGACAGGGACTAGACTACACCTTC.

On this clone: Mismatch with germline at one junction end may stem from a read error. This sequence joins TRBV11-3 and TRBJ1-1, with 10 bases identical to TRBD1. Germline CDR1 is SGHNT and CDR2 is YENEEA. CDR3 length: 13 amino acids. Here the CDR3 DNA reads TGTGCCAGCAGCCTAGACAGGGGGCGCGAAGCTTTCTTT. It yields the protein CASSLDRGREAFF.

The chain employs TRBV12-3 or TRBV12-4 and TRBJ2-3; D remains unclear. Trimming left V 3 bases short and J 4 bases short, with 8 bases between. CDR3 size: 13 residues. The CDR3 here is CASSLEVPDTQYF. Written as DNA, the CDR3 is TGTGCCAGCAGTTTGGAAGTGCCAGATACGCAGTATTTT.

This chain uses TRBV11-3 with TRBJ2-5, with D perhaps assigned TRBD1 or TRBD2 (6 bases each). The germline V gene has CDR1 SGHNT and CDR2 YENEEA. The ends were cut back, 5 bases at V and 5 bases at J, with 21 bases in the middle. The length of the CDR3 is 16 residues. CDR3 sequence: CASSPYSGALGETQYF. DNA for the CDR3: TGTGCCAGCAGCCCCTACTCGGGGGCCCTTGGGGAGACCCAGTACTTC.

The chain carries TRBV3-1 (or the pseudogene TRBV3-2) and TRBJ1-2; D is unclear. V was trimmed by 2 bases and J by 8 bases, leaving 12 bases between them. Germline loops: CDR1 LGHDT, CDR2 YNNKEL (reference sequence). This CDR3 region has 13 residues. CDR3 residues: CASSQKASGGYTF. The DNA of the CDR3 is TGTGCCAGCAGCCAAAAGGCCTCTGGGGGCTACACCTTC.

This chain uses TRBV24-1 with TRBJ2-5, with 11 bases matching TRBD1. CDR1 and CDR2 (germline): KGHDR, SFDVKD. The CDR3 has 18 residues. After removal of 4 bases from V and 5 bases from J, the junction contained 14 bases not matched to a gene. CDR3 sequence: CATSDEPGQGGIPETQYF. CDR3 bases: TGTGCCACCAGTGACGAGCCGGGACAGGGGGGAATACCGGAGACCCAGTACTTC.

V is TRBV3-1 (or the pseudogene TRBV3-2) and J is TRBJ1-6; D is unclear. The V end lost 1 base, the J end lost 6 bases, and 4 bases lay between the germline ends. The CDR3 sequence is 13 residues long. Looked up from germline, CDR1 is LGHDT and CDR2 is YNNKEL (reference sequence). Here the CDR3 DNA reads TGTGCCAGCAGCCAAGTGGGTAATTCACCCCTCCACTTT. Protein product: CASSQVGNSPLHF.

The rearrangement joins TRBV24-1 to TRBJ2-3; 8 nucleotides match TRBD1. CDR1 is KGHDR, CDR2 SFDVKD, per germline. CDR3 length: 17 residues. Trimming took 3 bases from V and 3 from J; bases not matched to a gene: 10. The CDR3 sequence: CATSDHRGRRETDTQYF. In nucleotides, the CDR3 is TGTGCCACCAGTGATCACAGGGGGAGGAGAGAAACAGATACGCAGTATTTT.

The chain joins TRBV4-1 to TRBJ1-2; no reliable D call. Germline V lookup: CDR1 MGHRA, CDR2 YSYEKL. CDR3 length equals 16 residues. Trimming removed 0 bases at V and 2 bases at J, with 13 bases between. Written as DNA, the CDR3 is TGCGCCAGCAGCCAAGATATCGGACGACAAAACTATGGCTACACCTTC. Protein product: CASSQDIGRQNYGYTF.

This clone appeared a few times. Here the CDR3 DNA reads TGTGCCAGCAGCCGTCCCGGGACAGGGACGGGAGGCTACACCTTC. It translates to CASSRPGTGTGGYTF. This chain links TRBV4-2 with TRBJ1-2; 9 nucleotides agree with TRBD1. V was pared by 4 bases and J by 8 bases, with 11 bases of the junction left unmatched. Germline lookup yields CDR1 LGHNA and CDR2 YNFKEQ. The CDR3 runs to 15 residues.

The DNA for the CDR3 is TGTGCCAGCTCATCGGACAGGGGTTCCCACAATGAGCAGTTCTTC. It encodes CASSSDRGSHNEQFF. This chain connects TRBV18 to TRBJ2-1, with 9 bases fitting TRBD1. V trimming: 5 bases; J trimming: 5 bases; junction bases outside the gene matches: 7. The germline V gene encodes CDR1 KGHSH and CDR2 LQKENI. This CDR3 has 15 residues.

V gene TRBV6-1 combines with J gene TRBJ2-6; possibly TRBD2 for D (5 bases). Trimming removed 4 bases at V and 2 bases at J, with 12 bases between. CDR3 size: 16 residues. The germline V gene has CDR1 MNHNS and CDR2 SASEGT. The CDR3 nucleotides read TGTGCCAGCAGTGCACATCGGGGTACTGGGGCCAACGTCCTGACTTTC. It specifies CASSAHRGTGANVLTF.

The DNA for the CDR3 is TGTGCCACCAGCAGAGGGGGGGGATGGGACACTGAAGCTTTCTTT. It translates to CATSRGGGWDTEAFF. The chain joins TRBV15 to TRBJ1-1; D possibly corresponds to TRBD1 (5 bases). CDR1 is LNHNV and CDR2 is YYDKDF in the germline V gene (reference sequence). Trimming pared 1 base from V and 3 bases from J, leaving 12 bases between. The CDR3 length is 15 residues.